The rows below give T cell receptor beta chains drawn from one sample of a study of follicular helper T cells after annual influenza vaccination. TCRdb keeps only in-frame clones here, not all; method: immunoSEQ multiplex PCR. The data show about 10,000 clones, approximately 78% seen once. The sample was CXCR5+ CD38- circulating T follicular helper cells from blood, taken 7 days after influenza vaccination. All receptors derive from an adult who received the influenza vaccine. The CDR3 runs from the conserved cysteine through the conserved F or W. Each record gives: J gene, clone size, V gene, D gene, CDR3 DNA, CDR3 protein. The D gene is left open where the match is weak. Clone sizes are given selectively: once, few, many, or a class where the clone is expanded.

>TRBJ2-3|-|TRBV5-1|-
TGCGCCAGCAGCCCACGACTAGAACAAAATTCAGATACGCAGTATTTT
CASSPRLEQNSDTQYF
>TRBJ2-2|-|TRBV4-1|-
TGCGCCAGCAGCCAAGAGGGGGCTAGGAACACCGGGGAGCTGTTTTTT
CASSQEGARNTGELFF
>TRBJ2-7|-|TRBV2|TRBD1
TGTGCCAGCAGTAAAGACAGGGGGGCCTACGAGCAGTACTTC
CASSKDRGAYEQYF
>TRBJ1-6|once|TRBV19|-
TGTGCCAGTAGGCTTAGCCCGACCGGCTCCTATAATTCACCCCTCCACTTT
CASRLSPTGSYNSPLHF
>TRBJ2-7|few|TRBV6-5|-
TGTGCCAGCCGAATACAGGGATCGGGGTCCTACGAGCAGTACTTC
CASRIQGSGSYEQYF
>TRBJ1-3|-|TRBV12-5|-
TGTGCTAGTGGTTTGGTACTGGGGGCGGCCTCTGGAAACACCATATATTTT
CASGLVLGAASGNTIYF
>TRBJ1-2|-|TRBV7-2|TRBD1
TGTGCCAGCAGCTCACAAACCGGGACAGCCAACGGCTACACCTTC
CASSSQTGTANGYTF
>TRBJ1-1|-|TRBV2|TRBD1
TGTGCCAGCAGCGCACAGGGGGCGAACACTGAAGCTTTCTTT
CASSAQGANTEAFF
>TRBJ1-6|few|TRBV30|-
TGTGCCTCCGGGGGATTCTTATCCCCCCTCCACTTT
CASGGFLSPLHF
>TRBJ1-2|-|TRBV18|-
TGTGCCAGCTCACCAGGGACACCTGAAAACTATGGCTACACCTTC
CASSPGTPENYGYTF
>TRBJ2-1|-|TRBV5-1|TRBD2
TGCGCCAGCAGCTTGGTGGTGGGACTAGCGGGGGGAACCTACAATGAGCAGTTCTTC
CASSLVVGLAGGTYNEQFF
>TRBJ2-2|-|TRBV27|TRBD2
TGTGCCAGCAGTTTCGGTATAGCGGGGGACACCGGGGAGCTGTTTTTT
CASSFGIAGDTGELFF
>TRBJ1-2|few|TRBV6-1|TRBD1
TGTGCCAGCAGTAACAGGGGCGACTATGGCTACACCTTC
CASSNRGDYGYTF
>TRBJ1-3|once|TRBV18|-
TGTGCCAGCTCACCCGCGGGGGTGAGCTCTGGAAACACCATATATTTT
CASSPAGVSSGNTIYF
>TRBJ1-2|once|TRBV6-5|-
TGTGCCAGCAGTTATAGGCTCAATTCTAACTATGGCTACACCTTC
CASSYRLNSNYGYTF